The sequence of this T cell receptor (beta chain) was determined in a study of shared clonotypes between healthy human individuals. Broader study findings: Compared with memory subsets, naive subsets generally had larger estimated richness. The sharing of 5% to 6.5% of naive CD4 clonotypes was seen across several donors.

Sequencing was performed with immunoSEQ multiplex PCR; in TCRdb, only in-frame clones are kept and a portion is missing. The table records some 1 million clones, around 74% of them present only once. This CDR3 spans 15 amino acids. CDR1 is SGHRS, CDR2 YFSETQ, per germline. Unmatched junction bases numbered 8, after V lost 5 bases and J lost 4 bases. This clone was counted between two and nine times. Its antigen is as yet unknown. Source material: memory CD4+ T cells sorted from blood. The sample's subset: CD45RA-negative fraction. The chain recombines TRBV5-1 with TRBJ2-7; 11 bases match TRBD1. This TCR was sampled from a man younger than 35 in good health. This CDR3 reads CASSGWDRGFYEQYF. The CDR3 DNA follows: TGCGCCAGCAGTGGTTGGGACAGGGGGTTTTACGAGCAGTACTTC.